What follows are 23 T cell receptor beta chains derived from one specimen sequenced in a study of cytomegalovirus exposure and HLA in healthy donors. Primers included in the PCR were 60 Vbeta and 13 Jbeta primers. Generated by immunoSEQ multiplex PCR, the TCRdb table keeps only in-frame clones and is missing some. Among more than 150,000 clones, approximately 84% were seen once, and the ten largest hold about 0.24%. The sample comprised PBMCs. Receptors were obtained from a girl less than two years old in good health and CMV-seronegative.

The chain uses TRBV18 and TRBJ1-1; D may be TRBD1 (6 bases). V was pared by 6 bases and J by 1 base, with 15 bases between. Per the germline V gene, CDR1 is KGHSH and CDR2 is LQKENI. The CDR3 runs to 15 residues. The CDR3 here is CASSLGGRQNTEAFF. CDR3 coding DNA: TGTGCCAGCTCGTTAGGGGGACGCCAGAACACTGAAGCTTTCTTT.

This chain uses TRBV7-9 with TRBJ1-2, with 8 bases lining up with TRBD1. The V gene end was trimmed by 4 bases and the J gene end by 6 bases; junction bases not matched to a gene: 13. This CDR3 region has 16 residues. Per germline, CDR1 SEHNR and CDR2 FQNEAQ (reference sequence). In DNA form, the CDR3 reads TGTGCCAGCAGCTCCAGGGGACAGGCCCTAAGGGATGGCTACACCTTC. It codes for CASSSRGQALRDGYTF.

The chain uses TRBV7-6 and TRBJ2-7; D remains ambiguous. This CDR3 region has 15 residues. Germline CDR1 SGHVS, CDR2 FNYEAQ. The V gene lost 0 bases and the J gene lost 3 bases, with 12 bases spanning the gap. The CDR3 loop is CASSLASSAYYEQYF. The CDR3, as DNA: TGTGCCAGCAGCTTAGCGTCCAGCGCCTACTACGAGCAGTACTTC.

This clone has only one observation. The CDR3 sequence: CAISDLIGQPNSPLHF. For the CDR3, the DNA is TGTGCCATCAGTGATTTGATCGGACAGCCGAATTCACCCCTCCACTTT. The V and J genes are TRBV10-3 and TRBJ1-6, with D tentatively TRBD1 (6 bases). V was pared by 3 bases and J by 7 bases, with 16 bases between. Germline-derived CDR1 and CDR2 are ENHRY and SYGVKD. The CDR3 has 16 residues.

Worth noting for this clone: Different DNA sequences within this sample yield the same CDR3. Written as DNA, the CDR3 is TGTGCCTGGAGGGACAGGGGCTCCTACGAGCAGTACTTC. Translating it yields CAWRDRGSYEQYF. The chain combines TRBV30 with TRBJ2-7; 9 bases line up with TRBD1. The CDR3 totals 13 residues. Looked up from germline, CDR1 is GTSNPN and CDR2 is SVGIG (reference sequence). The J segment lost 0 bases and the V segment lost 3 bases, leaving 0 bases of the junction unmatched.

This clone was seen a few times. J is TRBJ2-7 and V is TRBV23-1; TRBD1 agrees at 10 bases. TRBV23-1 is annotated as an ORF whose role is uncertain. Unmatched junction bases numbered 10, after V lost 4 bases and J lost 4 bases. The CDR3 consists of 16 residues. The CDR3 sequence is CASSRKGQGFGYEQYF. The CDR3, as DNA: TGCGCCAGCAGTCGTAAGGGACAGGGGTTTGGATACGAGCAGTACTTC.

The CDR3 here is CASSSTHRDTGELFF. The CDR3 bases are TGTGCCAGCAGCTCGACCCACAGGGACACCGGGGAGCTGTTTTTT. The V gene is TRBV7-2, the J gene TRBJ2-2; a possible D gene is TRBD1 (6 bases). This CDR3 spans 15 amino acids. Trimming shortened V by 4 bases and J by 3 bases, and 12 bases separated the two germline ends. The germline CDR1 and CDR2 sequences are SGHTA and FQGNSA.

The chain has TRBV5-6 and TRBJ1-3, with D perhaps TRBD1 (6 bases). V was shortened by 0 bases and J by 2 bases, with 12 bases between the two germline ends. The CDR3 totals 16 residues. Germline V gene sequence: CDR1 SGHDT, CDR2 YYEEEE. This CDR3 is CASSLGTGTTGNTIYF. CDR3 sequence (DNA): TGTGCCAGCAGCTTGGGTACCGGGACAACTGGAAACACCATATATTTT.

This sequence joins TRBV6-5 and TRBJ1-3, with D perhaps TRBD1 (6 bases). Trimming shortened V by 6 bases and J by 1 base, and 10 bases separated the two germline ends. The CDR3 has 14 residues. Germline CDR1 reads MNHEY; CDR2 reads SVGAGI. Written as DNA, the CDR3 is TGTGCCAGCAGCCCCACAGGGTCTGGAAACACCATATATTTT. Amino acid sequence: CASSPTGSGNTIYF.

With regard to this clone: A read error may account for a junction end that differs from germline. The chain recombines TRBV11-2 with TRBJ2-3; 9 nucleotides agree with TRBD2. Looked up from germline, CDR1 is SGHAT and CDR2 is FQNNGV. CDR3 size: 15 residues. The CDR3 loop is CAGSLVAGASDTQYF. CDR3 nucleotides: TGTGCCGGCAGCTTAGTAGCGGGGGCATCAGATACGCAGTATTTT.

This sequence joins TRBV11-2 and TRBJ2-7; weak D call: TRBD1 (6 bases). The CDR3 spans 15 residues. Germline CDR1 SGHAT, CDR2 FQNNGV. Trimming cost V 5 bases and J 2 bases, with 16 bases left between them. The CDR3 DNA follows: TGTGCCAGCAGCCGACAAATACAGGGTACCTACGAGCAGTACTTC. Translated: CASSRQIQGTYEQYF.

The genes are TRBV5-1 and TRBJ1-4, with a tentative D call TRBD1 (5 bases). This CDR3 is built from 14 residues. The V gene's germline CDR1 is SGHRS and CDR2 YFSETQ. V lost 2 bases and J lost 4, with 9 bases in between. CDR3 in amino acids: CASSFRADNEKLFF. The DNA for the CDR3 is TGCGCCAGCAGCTTCAGGGCCGATAATGAAAAACTGTTTTTT. The full variable domain, with the rest looked up from reference TRBV5-1 and TRBJ1-4, is KAGVTQTPRYLIKTRGQQVTLSCSPISGHRSVSWYQQTPGQGLQFLFEYFSETQRNKGNFPGRFSGRQFSNSRSEMNVSTLELGDSALYLCASSFRADNEKLFFGSGTQLSVL.

The V and J genes are TRBV6-1 and TRBJ2-3, with 9 bases identical to TRBD1. V was pared by 5 bases and J by 4 bases, with 1 base of the junction left unmatched. Germline loops: CDR1 MNHNS, CDR2 SASEGT. There are 13 residues in the CDR3. DNA of the CDR3: TGTGCCAGCAGTCGACAGGGGGCAGATACGCAGTATTTT. It is translated as CASSRQGADTQYF.

The chain employs TRBV18 and TRBJ2-5, with 10 bases matching TRBD2. Germline lookup yields CDR1 KGHSH and CDR2 LQKENI. The CDR3 loop spans 14 amino acids. V trimming: 6 bases; J trimming: 3 bases; junction bases outside the gene matches: 4. The CDR3 protein is CASSKLAGEETQYF. The CDR3 nucleotides read TGTGCCAGCTCCAAGCTAGCGGGAGAAGAGACCCAGTACTTC.

This rearrangement joins TRBV6-6 to TRBJ2-2; TRBD2 matches at 10 bases. Per germline, CDR1 MNHNY and CDR2 SVGAGI (reference sequence). V gave up 4 bases and J gave up 6 bases; unmatched junction bases: 8. CDR3 size: 16 residues. The CDR3 spells CASSFPSGSSSGELFF. DNA for the CDR3: TGTGCCAGCAGTTTTCCTAGCGGGAGTAGTTCCGGGGAGCTGTTTTTT.

As concerns this clone: Other DNA sequences in the sample encode the same CDR3. This chain connects TRBV9 to TRBJ1-1; no clear D gene. The CDR3 has 13 residues. Germline assignment: CDR1 SGDLS and CDR2 YYNGEE. V was pared by 2 bases and J by 1 base, with 6 bases between. CDR3 region: CASSVSRNTEAFF. CDR3 DNA sequence: TGTGCCAGCAGCGTCTCCCGGAACACTGAAGCTTTCTTT.

The chain carries TRBV2 and TRBJ1-5; 10 nucleotides align to TRBD1. From germline, CDR1 is SNHLY and CDR2 FYNNEI. This CDR3 comprises 14 residues. The V segment lost 4 bases and the J segment 5 bases; nucleotides outside the gene matches: 2. The CDR3: CASSADRGDQPQHF. The CDR3, as DNA: TGTGCCAGCAGTGCGGACAGGGGGGATCAGCCCCAGCATTTT.

V and J are TRBV29-1 and TRBJ1-3, with D perhaps TRBD1 (6 bases). V lost 6 bases and J 0 bases, leaving 12 bases between the germline ends. The CDR3 runs to 14 residues. Germline V gives CDR1 SQVTM, CDR2 ANQGSEA. The chain's CDR3 is CSVGTDSSGNTIYF. In DNA form, the CDR3 reads TGCAGCGTGGGAACGGACAGCTCTGGAAACACCATATATTTT.

The chain has TRBV4-1 and TRBJ1-2; the match to TRBD1 covers 8 bases. With V trimmed by 1 base and J by 0 bases, 4 bases remained unmatched. Germline V gene data show CDR1 as MGHRA and CDR2 as YSYEKL. This CDR3 comprises 16 residues. As DNA, the CDR3 is TGCGCCAGCAGCCAAGGTCCGGGACAGGCTAACTATGGCTACACCTTC. Translation gives CASSQGPGQANYGYTF.

This sequence joins TRBV14 and TRBJ2-1, with 7 bases matching TRBD2. The CDR3 is 16 residues long. The V and J ends lost 1 base and 2 bases, in that order; junction bases with no gene match: 5. Germline V CDR1 and CDR2: SGHDN, FVKESK. The CDR3 nucleotides read TGTGCCAGCAGCCAAGGGCTAGCGGTGACCTACAATGAGCAGTTCTTC. This translates into CASSQGLAVTYNEQFF.

This clone was observed once. The chain is built from TRBV5-4 and TRBJ2-3, with D tentatively TRBD2 (7 bases). The CDR3 has 15 amino acids. V lost 9 bases to trimming and J lost 1 base, with 18 bases between them. Germline-derived CDR1 and CDR2 are SGHNT and YYREEE (reference sequence). This CDR3 is CATRWGGRGTDTQYF. Here the CDR3 DNA reads TGTGCCACCCGTTGGGGGGGCCGGGGCACAGATACGCAGTATTTT.

This clone has a handful of counts. The chain is built from TRBV6-5 and TRBJ2-1; tentatively, D is TRBD2 (7 bases). Trimming pared 4 bases from V and 4 bases from J, leaving 14 bases between. The CDR3 spans 15 residues. CDR1 and CDR2 from the germline V gene are MNHEY and SVGAGI. The CDR3 sequence: CASSLSGGPYNEQFF. CDR3 bases: TGTGCCAGCAGTTTATCCGGGGGGCCATACAATGAGCAGTTCTTC.

This clone was counted once. The chain carries TRBV9 and TRBJ2-1; TRBD2 might be the D (6 bases). This CDR3 is built from 14 residues. CDR1 and CDR2 from the germline V gene are SGDLS and YYNGEE. The V and J ends lost 3 bases and 5 bases respectively, with 12 bases between them. The CDR3, as DNA: TGTGCCAGCAGCGCCGGGGGACTCCACAATGAGCAGTTCTTC. Amino acid sequence: CASSAGGLHNEQFF. Filled out from reference TRBV9 and TRBJ2-1, the complete variable domain reads DSGVTQTPKHLITATGQRVTLRCSPRSGDLSVYWYQQSLDQGLQFLIQYYNGEERAKGNILERFSAQQFPDLHSELNLSSLELGDSALYFCASSAGGLHNEQFFGPGTRLTVL.